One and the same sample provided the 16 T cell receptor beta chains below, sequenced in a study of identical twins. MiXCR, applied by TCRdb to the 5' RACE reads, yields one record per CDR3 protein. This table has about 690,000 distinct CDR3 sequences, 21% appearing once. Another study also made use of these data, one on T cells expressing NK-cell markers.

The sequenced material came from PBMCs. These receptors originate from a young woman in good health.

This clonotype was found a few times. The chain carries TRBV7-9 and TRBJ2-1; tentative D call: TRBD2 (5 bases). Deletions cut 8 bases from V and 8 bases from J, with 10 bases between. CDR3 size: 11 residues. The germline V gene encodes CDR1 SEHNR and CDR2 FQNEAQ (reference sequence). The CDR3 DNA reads TGTGCCAGCGGCAACGGGGATGAGCAGTTCTTC. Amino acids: CASGNGDEQFF.

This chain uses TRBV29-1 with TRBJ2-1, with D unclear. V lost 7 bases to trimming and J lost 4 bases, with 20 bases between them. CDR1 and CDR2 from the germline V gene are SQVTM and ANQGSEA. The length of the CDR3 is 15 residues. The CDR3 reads CSARMGSAIYNEQFF. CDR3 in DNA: TGCAGCGCCCGAATGGGGTCAGCTATTTACAATGAGCAGTTCTTC.

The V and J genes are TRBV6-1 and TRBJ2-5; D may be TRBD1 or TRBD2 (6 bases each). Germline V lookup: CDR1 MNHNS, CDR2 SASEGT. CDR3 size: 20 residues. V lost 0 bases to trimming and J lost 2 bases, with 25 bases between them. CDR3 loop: CASSEASPGAYRRGQETQYF. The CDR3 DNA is TGTGCCAGCAGTGAAGCCAGTCCGGGGGCGTACCGGAGGGGACAAGAGACCCAGTACTTC.

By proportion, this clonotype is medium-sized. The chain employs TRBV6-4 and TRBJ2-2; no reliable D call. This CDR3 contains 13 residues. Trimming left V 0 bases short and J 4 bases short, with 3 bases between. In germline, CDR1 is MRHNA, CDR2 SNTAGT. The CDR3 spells CASSDSSTGELFF. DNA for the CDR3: TGTGCCAGCAGTGACTCGAGCACCGGGGAGCTGTTTTTT.

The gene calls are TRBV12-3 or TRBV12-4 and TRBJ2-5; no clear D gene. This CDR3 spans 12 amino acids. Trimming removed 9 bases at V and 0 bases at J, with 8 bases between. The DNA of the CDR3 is TGTGCCAGTTCTTGGAACCAAGAGACCCAGTACTTC. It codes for CASSWNQETQYF.

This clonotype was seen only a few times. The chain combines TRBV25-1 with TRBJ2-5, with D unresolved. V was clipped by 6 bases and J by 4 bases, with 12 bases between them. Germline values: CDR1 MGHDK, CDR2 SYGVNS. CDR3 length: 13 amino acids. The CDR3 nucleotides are TGTGCCAGCAGCGAAGGACCCCGAGAGACCCAGTACTTC. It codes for CASSEGPRETQYF.

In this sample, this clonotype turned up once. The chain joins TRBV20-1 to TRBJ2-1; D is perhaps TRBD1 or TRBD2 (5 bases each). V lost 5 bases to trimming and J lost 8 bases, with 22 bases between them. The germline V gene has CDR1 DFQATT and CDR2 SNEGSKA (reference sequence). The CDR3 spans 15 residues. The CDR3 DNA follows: TGCAGTGCTCACGTCGTCGGGACGGGCTTTTATGAGCAGTTCTTC. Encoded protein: CSAHVVGTGFYEQFF.

In nucleotides, the CDR3 is TGTGCCAGCAGCCCCACTGACAGGGGCTACGAGCAGTACTTC. Translated: CASSPTDRGYEQYF. The chain recombines TRBV9 with TRBJ2-7; the match to TRBD1 covers 8 bases. Germline CDR1 reads SGDLS; CDR2 reads YYNGEE. The CDR3 extends over 14 amino acids. With V trimmed by 4 bases and J by 3 bases, 6 bases remained unmatched. The variable domain in full, with the rest retrieved from reference TRBV9 and TRBJ2-7, is DSGVTQTPKHLITATGQRVTLRCSPRSGDLSVYWYQQSLDQGLQFLIQYYNGEERAKGNILERFSAQQFPDLHSELNLSSLELGDSALYFCASSPTDRGYEQYFGPGTRLTVT.

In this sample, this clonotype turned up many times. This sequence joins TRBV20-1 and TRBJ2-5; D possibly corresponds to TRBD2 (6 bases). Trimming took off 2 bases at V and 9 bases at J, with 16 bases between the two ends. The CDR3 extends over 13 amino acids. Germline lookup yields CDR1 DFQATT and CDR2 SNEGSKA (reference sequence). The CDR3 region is CSARTTVGGSQYF. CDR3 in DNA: TGCAGTGCTAGAACCACAGTTGGAGGGTCCCAGTACTTC.

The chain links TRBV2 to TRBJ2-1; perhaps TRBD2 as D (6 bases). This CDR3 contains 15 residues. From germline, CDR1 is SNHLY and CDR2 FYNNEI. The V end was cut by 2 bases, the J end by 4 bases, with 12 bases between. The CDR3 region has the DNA TGTGCCAGCAGTGAAACGGGAGCGGTTTACAATGAGCAGTTCTTC. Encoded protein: CASSETGAVYNEQFF.

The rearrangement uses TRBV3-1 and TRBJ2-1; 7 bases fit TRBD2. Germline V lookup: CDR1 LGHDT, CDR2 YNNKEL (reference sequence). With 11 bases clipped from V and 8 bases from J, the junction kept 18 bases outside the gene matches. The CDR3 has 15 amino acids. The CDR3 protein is CASCSSGARVDEQFF. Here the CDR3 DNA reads TGTGCCTCCTGCTCGAGCGGGGCCCGGGTGGATGAGCAGTTCTTC.

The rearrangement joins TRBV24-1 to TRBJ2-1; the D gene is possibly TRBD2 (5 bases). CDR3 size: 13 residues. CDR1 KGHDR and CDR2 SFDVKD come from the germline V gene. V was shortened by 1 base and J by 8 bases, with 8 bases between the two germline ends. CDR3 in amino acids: CATSDFLSDEQFF. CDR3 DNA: TGTGCCACCAGTGATTTCCTTAGCGATGAGCAGTTCTTC.

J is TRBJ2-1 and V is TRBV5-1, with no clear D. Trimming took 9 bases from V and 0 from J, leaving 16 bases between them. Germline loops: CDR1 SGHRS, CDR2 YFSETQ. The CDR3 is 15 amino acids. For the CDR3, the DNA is TGCGCCACTTCCCGGCGGACGAGCTCCTACAATGAGCAGTTCTTC. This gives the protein CATSRRTSSYNEQFF.

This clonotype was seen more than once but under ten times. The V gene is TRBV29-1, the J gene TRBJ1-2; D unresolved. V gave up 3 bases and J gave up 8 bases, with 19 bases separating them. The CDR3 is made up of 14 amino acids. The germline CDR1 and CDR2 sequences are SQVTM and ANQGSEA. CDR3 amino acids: CSVESRSGRTGYTF. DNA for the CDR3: TGCAGCGTTGAGTCGAGGTCAGGTCGAACGGGCTACACCTTC. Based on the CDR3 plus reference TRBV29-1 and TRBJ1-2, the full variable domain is SAVISQKPSRDICQRGTSLTIQCQVDSQVTMMFWYRQQPGQSLTLIATANQGSEATYESGFVIDKFPISRPNLTFSTLTVSNMSPEDSSIYLCSVESRSGRTGYTFGSGTRLTVV.

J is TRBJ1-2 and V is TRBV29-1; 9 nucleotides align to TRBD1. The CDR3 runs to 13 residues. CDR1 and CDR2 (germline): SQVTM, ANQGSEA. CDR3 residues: CSSNTGQGSGYTF. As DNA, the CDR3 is TGCAGTTCTAATACGGGACAGGGCTCCGGCTACACCTTC.

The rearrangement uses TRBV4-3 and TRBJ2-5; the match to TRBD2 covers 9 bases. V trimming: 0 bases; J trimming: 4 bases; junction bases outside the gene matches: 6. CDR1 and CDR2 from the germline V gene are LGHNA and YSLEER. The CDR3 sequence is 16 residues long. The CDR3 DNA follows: TGCGCCAGCAGCCAAGATTGGCTGCGGGGGGGAGAGACCCAGTACTTC. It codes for CASSQDWLRGGETQYF.